The clone carrying this T cell receptor beta chain was seen at least ten times. As to time point: blood at routine non-recurrence follow-up after resection. Tumor, nontumor lung or frozen PBMC supplied whole RNA, sequenced without sorting. The presence of a unique molecular identifier marked each TCR cDNA molecule. TCRdb reprocessed the 5' RACE reads via MiXCR and lists one record per CDR3 protein. This repertoire shows 51,000 or so distinct CDR3 sequences, 7.4% found once; its top ten account for about a third. The data belong to a study of spatial heterogeneity in lung cancer. Overall study context: Median follow-up for sequenced PBMC samples was roughly two years after resection, when such samples existed. A consistent excess of beta-chain over alpha-chain sequences was detected. Mean representation of each unique TCR and UMI combination in the raw reads exceeded 9.5 occurrences.

The material was PBMCs, obtained at follow-up. The receptor comes from a female donor with early-stage non-small cell lung cancer.

CDR3 DNA sequence: TGTGCCAGTTGGACAATTTCGTCTGGGGAGACTGAAGCTTTCTTT. It encodes CASWTISSGETEAFF. The chain is built from TRBV7-9 and TRBJ1-1, with D possibly TRBD1 on 5 matching bases. The V end lost 9 bases, the J end lost 5 bases, and 22 bases lay between the germline ends. From germline, CDR1 is SEHNR and CDR2 FQNEAQ (reference sequence). The length of the CDR3 is 15 residues. The full variable domain, its missing parts supplied by reference TRBV7-9 and TRBJ1-1, is DTGVSQNPRHKITKRGQNVTFRCDPISEHNRLYWYRQTLGQGPEFLTYFQNEAQLEKSRLLSDRFSAERPKGSFSTLEIQRTEQGDSAMYLCASWTISSGETEAFFGQGTRLTVV.